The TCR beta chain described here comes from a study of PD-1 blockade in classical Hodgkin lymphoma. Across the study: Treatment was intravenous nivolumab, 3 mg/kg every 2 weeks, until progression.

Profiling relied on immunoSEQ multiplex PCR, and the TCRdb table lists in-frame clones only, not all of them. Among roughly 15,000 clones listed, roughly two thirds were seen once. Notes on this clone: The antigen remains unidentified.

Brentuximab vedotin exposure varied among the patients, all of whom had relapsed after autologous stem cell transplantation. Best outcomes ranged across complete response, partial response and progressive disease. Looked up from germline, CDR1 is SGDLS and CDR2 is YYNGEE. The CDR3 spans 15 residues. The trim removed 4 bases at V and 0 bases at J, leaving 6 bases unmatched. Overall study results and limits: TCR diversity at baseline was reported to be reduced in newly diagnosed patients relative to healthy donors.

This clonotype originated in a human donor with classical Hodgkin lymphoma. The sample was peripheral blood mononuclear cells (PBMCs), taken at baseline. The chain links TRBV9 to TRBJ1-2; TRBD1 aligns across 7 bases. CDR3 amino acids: CASSLGTATNYGYTF. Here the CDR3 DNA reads TGTGCCAGCAGCCTAGGGACAGCAACTAACTATGGCTACACCTTC.